This is a list of T cell receptor beta chains from one sample in a study of shared clonotypes between healthy human individuals. The table came from immunoSEQ multiplex PCR; TCRdb's copy has only in-frame clones and leaves some out. This table has around 600,000 clones, roughly 96% appearing once. Sequencing was done on a sample of naive CD8+ T cells sorted from blood. The receptors derive from a woman aged 25 to 39 in good health. CDR3s include the opening cysteine and the closing phenylalanine or tryptophan. The D gene is left open where the match is weak. Clone size is not always given. Where it is, it says once, few, many or a class for expanded clones.

CDR3 protein: CSVVPGGETQYF
CDR3 DNA: TGCAGCGTTGTCCCCGGCGGGGAGACCCAGTACTTC
V gene: TRBV29-1
D gene: -
clone size: -
J gene: TRBJ2-5

CDR3 protein: CASSLLSAGPSYEQYF
CDR3 DNA: TGTGCCAGCAGTTTATTATCTGCGGGCCCCTCCTACGAGCAGTACTTC
V gene: TRBV27
D gene: -
clone size: -
J gene: TRBJ2-7

CDR3 protein: CASSLNTGELFF
CDR3 DNA: TGTGCCAGCAGCCTAAATACCGGGGAGCTGTTTTTT
V gene: TRBV7-9
D gene: -
clone size: once
J gene: TRBJ2-2

CDR3 protein: CASSPRTSGRIYEQYF
CDR3 DNA: TGTGCCAGCAGCCCCCGGACTAGCGGGAGAATCTACGAGCAGTACTTC
V gene: TRBV7-9
D gene: TRBD2
clone size: -
J gene: TRBJ2-7

CDR3 protein: CASSGGASNIQYF
CDR3 DNA: TGTGCCAGCAGCGGAGGTGCATCGAACATTCAGTACTTC
V gene: TRBV6-5
D gene: -
clone size: -
J gene: TRBJ2-4

CDR3 protein: CASREVQETQYF
CDR3 DNA: TGTGCCAGCAGAGAGGTACAAGAGACCCAGTACTTC
V gene: TRBV7-9
D gene: -
clone size: -
J gene: TRBJ2-5

CDR3 protein: CASSPDSTTRVHQPQHF
CDR3 DNA: TGTGCCAGCAGCCCCGACTCCACGACAAGGGTACATCAGCCCCAGCATTTT
V gene: TRBV12-1
D gene: -
clone size: -
J gene: TRBJ1-5

CDR3 protein: CASGWGSYEQYF
CDR3 DNA: TGTGCCAGTGGGTGGGGGTCGTACGAGCAGTACTTC
V gene: TRBV27
D gene: -
clone size: -
J gene: TRBJ2-7

CDR3 protein: CASSELAGSNEQFF
CDR3 DNA: TGTGCCAGCAGCGAACTAGCGGGAAGCAATGAGCAGTTCTTC
V gene: TRBV7-9
D gene: TRBD2
clone size: -
J gene: TRBJ2-1

CDR3 protein: CASSPTSSPSTDTQYF
CDR3 DNA: TGCGCCAGCAGCCCCACTAGCTCCCCAAGCACAGATACGCAGTATTTT
V gene: TRBV4-1
D gene: -
clone size: -
J gene: TRBJ2-3

CDR3 protein: CASSFGQLDTIYF
CDR3 DNA: TGTGCCAGCAGCTTCGGCCAACTGGACACCATATATTTT
V gene: TRBV5-8
D gene: -
clone size: -
J gene: TRBJ1-3

CDR3 protein: CSVEDQTNTGELFF
CDR3 DNA: TGCAGCGTTGAAGACCAGACGAACACCGGGGAGCTGTTTTTT
V gene: TRBV29-1
D gene: -
clone size: -
J gene: TRBJ2-2

CDR3 protein: CASSEGVFGYEQYF
CDR3 DNA: TGTGCCAGCAGTGAAGGGGTCTTCGGGTACGAGCAGTACTTC
V gene: TRBV6-1
D gene: -
clone size: -
J gene: TRBJ2-7